These T cell receptor beta chains were read from a single sample in a study of human T cells and chemical hapten exposure. Via MiXCR, TCRdb re-called the RACE reads, giving one row per CDR3 protein. Of 300,000 to 400,000 distinct CDR3 sequences listed, approximately 5% are singletons. The specimen was whole blood, collected in connection with sensitization to the hapten diphenylcyclopropenone (DPC). Receptors were obtained from a woman aged 50 to 60 with alopecia areata. Some clones in this sample may be carry-over from other donors' samples. CDR3s include the opening cysteine and the closing phenylalanine or tryptophan. A D gene is named only where the DNA matches it firmly.

j_gene,v_gene,d_gene,CDR3aa
TRBJ2-1,TRBV5-6,.,CASSLDGNPYNEQFF
TRBJ1-1,TRBV29-1,TRBD1,CSSRDSEAFF
TRBJ2-5,TRBV3-1,.,CASSQSGETQYF
TRBJ2-7,TRBV20-1,TRBD1,CSASATGGTEQYF
TRBJ1-5,TRBV6-5,.,CASRPGLNQPQHF
TRBJ1-2,TRBV4-3,.,CASSQDRQGANYGYTF
TRBJ2-1,TRBV7-6,TRBD2,CASSLGSGGRGDEQFF
TRBJ1-1,TRBV29-1,.,CSVGHGGRTEAFF
TRBJ1-1,TRBV4-1,.,CASSQSPDGYTEAFF
TRBJ1-6,TRBV9,.,CASSVGDSDSPLHF
TRBJ2-6,TRBV21-1,.,CASSKMGTGDLSGANVLTF
TRBJ2-7,TRBV12-3/TRBV12-4,.,CASSFGFSYEQYF
TRBJ2-5,TRBV28,.,CASSIQSRETQYF
TRBJ1-6,TRBV20-1,.,CSARGGESSYNSPLHF
TRBJ1-4,TRBV2,.,CASLGRINEKLFF
TRBJ2-7,TRBV4-2,TRBD2,CASSQDLAVSSYEQYF
TRBJ1-5,TRBV28,TRBD1,CASSLSGGGNQPQHF
TRBJ2-2,TRBV28,.,CASSFVRSGELFF
TRBJ2-3,TRBV2,TRBD2,CARERERGATDTQYF
TRBJ1-1,TRBV5-6,.,CASSFGSGLPLNTEAFF
TRBJ1-1,TRBV2,.,CASTLSVNTEAFF
TRBJ1-3,TRBV29-1,TRBD1,CSVAGGQGDYGTSGNTIYF
TRBJ1-3,TRBV11-2,.,CASSTWIRELSGNTIYF
TRBJ2-7,TRBV7-2,.,CASSSEDPWDKWYEQYF
TRBJ1-3,TRBV12-3/TRBV12-4,TRBD1,CASSLRQGRNTIYF
TRBJ2-2,TRBV6-2/TRBV6-3,TRBD1,CASSSAGTGVAGELFF
TRBJ1-4,TRBV27,.,CASSLLGDLSGVTNEKLFF
TRBJ2-1,TRBV7-9,TRBD1,CASSYPTGSDYNEQFF
TRBJ2-2,TRBV12-3/TRBV12-4,.,CASSFTGGGGELFF